The clone carrying this TCR beta chain came up a few times. TCR sequencing used cDNA made by reverse transcription of extracted RNA. Method: immunoSEQ multiplex PCR; TCRdb's copy keeps in-frame clones and lacks some. The repertoire holds over 200,000 clones, with over 60% as singletons. The sample belongs to a study of CD8+ T cells in alopecia areata. The treatment is: oral pan-JAK inhibitor, 5-10 mg twice daily. The germline V gene has CDR1 GTSNPN and CDR2 SVGIG (reference sequence). The CDR3 totals 11 residues. V shed 0 bases and J shed 9 bases, with 8 bases lying between them. J is TRBJ2-5 and V is TRBV30, with D hard to call. The specimen comprised CD4+ T cells sorted from blood, sampled at week 4, from a patient treated with tofacitinib. The receptor was derived from a human donor with alopecia areata. The CDR3 DNA sequence: TGTGCCTGGAGTGTTAGTTGGGCCCAGTACTTC. Protein: CAWSVSWAQYF. Full variable domain (outside the CDR3, taken from reference TRBV30 and TRBJ2-5): SQTIHQWPATLVQPVGSPLSLECTVEGTSNPNLYWYRQAAGRGLQLLFYSVGIGQISSEVPQNLSASRPQDRQFILSSKKLLLSDSGFYLCAWSVSWAQYFGPGTRLLVL.